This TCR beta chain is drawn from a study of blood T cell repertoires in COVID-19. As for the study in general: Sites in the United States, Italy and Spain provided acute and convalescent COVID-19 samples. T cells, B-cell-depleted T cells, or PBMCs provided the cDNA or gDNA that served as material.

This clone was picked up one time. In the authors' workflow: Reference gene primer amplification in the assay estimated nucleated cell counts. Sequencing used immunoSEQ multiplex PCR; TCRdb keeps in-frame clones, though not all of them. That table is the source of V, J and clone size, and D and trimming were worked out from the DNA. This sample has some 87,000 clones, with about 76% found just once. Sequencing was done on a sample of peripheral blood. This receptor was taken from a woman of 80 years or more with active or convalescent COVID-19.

In DNA, the CDR3 is TGTGCCAGCAGCCGCCCGACCGGGACTAGCGGGGGTTACAATGAGCAGTTCTTC. Translation gives CASSRPTGTSGGYNEQFF. This chain uses TRBV7-9 with TRBJ2-1; 14 bases are shared with TRBD2. V was pared by 5 bases and J by 4 bases, with 10 bases of the junction left unmatched. The CDR3 has 18 residues. The V gene's germline CDR1 is SEHNR and CDR2 FQNEAQ (reference sequence). Using reference TRBV7-9 and TRBJ2-1 for the parts outside the CDR3, the full variable domain is DTGVSQNPRHKITKRGQNVTFRCDPISEHNRLYWYRQTLGQGPEFLTYFQNEAQLEKSRLLSDRFSAERPKGSFSTLEIQRTEQGDSAMYLCASSRPTGTSGGYNEQFFGPGTRLTVL.